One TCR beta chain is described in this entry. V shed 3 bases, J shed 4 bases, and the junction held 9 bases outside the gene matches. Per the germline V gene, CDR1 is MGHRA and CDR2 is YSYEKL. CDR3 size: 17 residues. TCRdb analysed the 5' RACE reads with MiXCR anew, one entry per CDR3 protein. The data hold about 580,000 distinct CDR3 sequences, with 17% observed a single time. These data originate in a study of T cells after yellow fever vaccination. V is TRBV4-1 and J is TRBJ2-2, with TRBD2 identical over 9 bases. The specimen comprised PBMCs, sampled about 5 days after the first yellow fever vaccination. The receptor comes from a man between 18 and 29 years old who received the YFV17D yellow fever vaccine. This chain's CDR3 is CASSQVRRGGITGELFF. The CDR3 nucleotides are TGCGCCAGCAGCCAGGTCCGGCGGGGGGGAATCACCGGGGAGCTGTTTTTT.